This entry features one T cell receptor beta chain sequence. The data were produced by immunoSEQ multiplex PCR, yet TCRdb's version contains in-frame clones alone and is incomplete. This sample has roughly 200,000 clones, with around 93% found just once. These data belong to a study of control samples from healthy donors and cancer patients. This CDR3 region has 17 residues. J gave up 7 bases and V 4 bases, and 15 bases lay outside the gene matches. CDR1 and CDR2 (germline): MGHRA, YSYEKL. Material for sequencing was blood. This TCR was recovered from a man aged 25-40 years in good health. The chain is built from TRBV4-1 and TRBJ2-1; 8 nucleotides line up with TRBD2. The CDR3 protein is CASSPEATGGAGNEQFF. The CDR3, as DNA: TGCGCCAGCAGCCCCGAGGCCACCGGGGGGGCCGGAAATGAGCAGTTCTTC.